The clone carrying this T cell receptor (beta chain) came up a few times. Each CDR3 protein is one row after TCRdb ran MiXCR on the RT-PCR reads. The sample has 70,000 to 95,000 distinct CDR3 sequences; 4.5% to 5% are singletons. This specimen comes from a study of patients and donors after allogeneic stem cell transplantation. V was clipped by 5 bases and J by 7 bases; unmatched bases: 13. The CDR3 sequence is 15 residues long. In germline, CDR1 is LNHDA, CDR2 SQIVND (reference sequence). Sequencing was performed on blood, either unsorted or a sorted T cell fraction (not recorded which). This chain links TRBV19 with TRBJ2-5; 7 bases align to TRBD2. The clonotype was recovered from a human donor who was either an allogeneic HSCT recipient or a stem cell or donor lymphocyte infusion donor (not recorded which). It is not recorded whose cells these are; they may come from a transplant donor. CDR3 DNA: TGTGCCAGTAGTTTCCCGGGCGGGGGAATTGGGACCCAGTACTTC. Translating it yields CASSFPGGGIGTQYF.